These 21 T cell receptor beta chains share one sample of origin, sequenced in a study of low-dose radiotherapy and immunotherapy resistance in tumors. TRAV- and TRBV-specific primers were used for first-strand cDNA, which covered alpha and beta chains. Amplification of TCRs used a constant-region primer and V-primer adapter for 20 PCR cycles. Using its own MiXCR run on the reads, TCRdb lists one record per CDR3 protein. The sample shows roughly 90,000 distinct CDR3 sequences, about 20% of them seen only once. Sample time point: after trial treatment. As to treatment: LDRT plus nivolumab, ipilimumab, low-dose cyclophosphamide and aspirin (RACIN trial). The sequencing here drew on PBMCs, taken after low-dose radiotherapy plus immunotherapy. The source is a female donor with ovarian cancer.

A few counts support this clonotype. The J gene is TRBJ2-6, the V gene TRBV4-1; 9 nucleotides align to TRBD1. This CDR3 is 20 amino acids long. Germline CDR1 and CDR2: MGHRA and YSYEKL. V was pared by 3 bases and J by 2 bases, with 14 bases of the junction left unmatched. CDR3 region: CASSHHQTGGAKAGANVLTF. CDR3 sequence (DNA): TGCGCCAGCAGCCATCATCAAACAGGGGGCGCAAAAGCTGGGGCCAACGTCCTGACTTTC.

This clonotype was counted a few times. The chain combines TRBV5-6 with TRBJ1-1, with 8 positions matching TRBD1. CDR3 length equals 15 residues. Per the germline V gene, CDR1 is SGHDT and CDR2 is YYEEEE. The J segment lost 2 bases and the V segment lost 2 bases, leaving 5 bases of the junction unmatched. DNA for the CDR3: TGTGCCAGCAGCTTCGTGGACAGGGACAACACTGAAGCTTTCTTT. Its translation is CASSFVDRDNTEAFF.

This clonotype has ten or more counts. The chain combines TRBV12-3 or TRBV12-4 with TRBJ2-5; 10 bases align to TRBD1. V lost 6 bases and J lost 4; bases outside the gene matches: 8. CDR3 length equals 15 residues. CDR3 bases: TGTGCCAGCAGCCGGGACAGGGGAATTTTAGAGACCCAGTACTTC. Protein sequence: CASSRDRGILETQYF.

For the CDR3, the DNA is TGTGCCAGCAGCTCGGGACTCGCATATACGCAGTATTTT. Protein: CASSSGLAYTQYF. This rearrangement joins TRBV5-4 to TRBJ2-3, with D maybe TRBD2 (6 bases). The CDR3 runs 13 residues. Germline CDR1 SGHNT, CDR2 YYREEE (reference sequence). Trimming removed 3 bases at V and 7 bases at J, with 12 bases between.

The chain uses TRBV10-3 and TRBJ2-1; perhaps TRBD1 as D (7 bases). V lost 3 bases and J 7 bases, leaving 16 bases between the germline ends. The CDR3 has 15 amino acids. The germline gives CDR1 ENHRY, CDR2 SYGVKD. For the CDR3, the DNA is TGTGCCATCAGTGAAAGGGTTCAGGGGGGTAATGAGCAGTTCTTC. Translation gives CAISERVQGGNEQFF.

The rearrangement joins TRBV23-1 to TRBJ1-5; 8 bases match TRBD1. TRBV23-1 belongs to the ORF category, with a function that is uncertain. V lost 2 bases and J lost 0; bases outside the gene matches: 12. The CDR3 extends over 19 amino acids. CDR3 amino acids: CASSQPRDRRNYSNQPQHF. In DNA, the CDR3 is TGCGCCAGCAGTCAACCCCGGGACAGGCGAAATTATAGCAATCAGCCCCAGCATTTT.

This clonotype came up many times. The V call is TRBV27, the J call TRBJ2-3; 7 positions agree with TRBD2. V shed 8 bases and J 2 bases; nucleotides not matched to a gene: 10. Germline lookup yields CDR1 MNHEY and CDR2 SMNVEV (reference sequence). This CDR3 contains 15 residues. CDR3 amino acids: CASESAGADTDTQYF. For the CDR3, the DNA is TGTGCCAGCGAATCCGCGGGAGCGGACACAGATACGCAGTATTTT.

V and J are TRBV6-1 and TRBJ2-2; no reliable D call. Between the trimmed V and J ends, which lost 6 bases and 4 bases, there was a span of 6 bases. The length of the CDR3 is 12 residues. Germline V gene lookup returns CDR1 MNHNS and CDR2 SASEGT. This CDR3 is CASRMSTGELFF. The CDR3 bases are TGTGCCAGCAGGATGAGCACCGGGGAGCTGTTTTTT.

This clonotype was counted at least ten times. The chain is built from TRBV11-1 and TRBJ2-5; D is ambiguous. CDR3 length: 12 residues. Germline V gene lookup returns CDR1 SGHAT and CDR2 FQDESV (reference sequence). With 5 bases removed from V and 5 bases from J, the gap between germline ends came to 9 bases. The CDR3 loop is CASSALGETQYF. For the CDR3, the DNA is TGTGCCAGCAGCGCATTAGGGGAGACCCAGTACTTC. The variable domain in full, completed from reference TRBV11-1 and TRBJ2-5, reads EAEVAQSPRYKITEKSQAVAFWCDPISGHATLYWYRQILGQGPELLVQFQDESVVDDSQLPKDRFSAERLKGVDSTLKIQPAELGDSAMYLCASSALGETQYFGPGTRLLVL.

About this clonotype: This is likely an artifact of a read error, given a far larger clone one base away. J is TRBJ1-4 and V is TRBV5-8; possibly TRBD1 for D (5 bases). Trimming took off 4 bases at V and 2 bases at J, with 12 bases between the two ends. Germline V gene lookup returns CDR1 SGHTS and CDR2 YDEGEE. This CDR3 has 15 amino acids. CDR3 in DNA: TGTGCCAGCAGCACCTACGGGGGTACTAATGAAAAACTGTTTTTT. It specifies CASSTYGGTNEKLFF.

CDR3 nucleotide sequence: TGTGCCAGCAGCTTGTGGGGGGGACAAGCGGGGAGCACAGATACGCAGTATTTT. Residues: CASSLWGGQAGSTDTQYF. This sequence joins TRBV5-4 and TRBJ2-3; D possibly corresponds to TRBD2 (7 bases). The V gene's germline CDR1 is SGHNT and CDR2 YYREEE (reference sequence). The V and J ends lost 1 base and 0 bases respectively, with 18 bases between them. The length of the CDR3 is 18 residues.

This clonotype was recorded at least ten times. The V call is TRBV4-3, the J call TRBJ2-1, with D hard to call. The V gene's germline CDR1 is LGHNA and CDR2 YSLEER. Trimming took off 0 bases at V and 8 bases at J, with 8 bases between the two ends. The CDR3 spans 13 residues. CDR3 DNA: TGCGCCAGCAGCCAAGATTTCCGTCATGAGCAGTTCTTC. Its translation is CASSQDFRHEQFF.

This clonotype was recorded many times. The CDR3 nucleotides are TGTGCCAGCCGACCTCCAGGGGTCCTTTATGGCTACACCTTC. This sequence encodes CASRPPGVLYGYTF. The chain carries TRBV3-1 and TRBJ1-2, with D perhaps matching TRBD1 (6 bases). Germline-derived CDR1 and CDR2 are LGHDT and YNNKEL (reference sequence). The V gene lost 8 bases and the J gene lost 5 bases, with 18 bases spanning the gap. This CDR3 contains 14 residues.

Ten or more counts support this clonotype. This chain joins TRBV4-1 and TRBJ2-1; 8 positions agree with TRBD1. This CDR3 contains 16 residues. Germline loops: CDR1 MGHRA, CDR2 YSYEKL. V was pared by 0 bases and J by 6 bases, with 7 bases of the junction left unmatched. The CDR3 nucleotides read TGCGCCAGCAGCCAAGATTATTGGGGACAGGTCAATGAGCAGTTCTTC. Amino acids: CASSQDYWGQVNEQFF.

This clonotype was seen more than once but under ten times. This chain links TRBV5-4 with TRBJ2-1; either TRBD1 or TRBD2 may supply D (5 bases each). V lost 4 bases and J 8 bases, leaving 16 bases between the germline ends. From germline, CDR1 is SGHNT and CDR2 YYREEE (reference sequence). The CDR3 loop spans 14 amino acids. The CDR3 region has the DNA TGTGCCAGCAGCGTCGGGACCTCGCGCCATGAGCAGTTCTTC. Its protein product is CASSVGTSRHEQFF.

This clonotype was detected ten times or more. The J gene is TRBJ2-5, the V gene TRBV4-3; the match to TRBD2 covers 8 bases. V shed 1 base and J 6 bases; nucleotides not matched to a gene: 7. Per germline, CDR1 LGHNA and CDR2 YSLEER. CDR3 length equals 15 residues. The CDR3 nucleotides read TGCGCCAGCAGCCAAGGTCTAGCGGGTACTCAGACCCAGTACTTC. Translating it yields CASSQGLAGTQTQYF.

This clonotype was seen at least ten times. This sequence joins TRBV9 and TRBJ1-6, with D perhaps matching TRBD1 (6 bases). CDR1 is SGDLS and CDR2 is YYNGEE in the germline V gene. The CDR3 covers 17 residues. Between the trimmed V and J ends, which lost 4 bases and 5 bases, there was a span of 19 bases. The CDR3 protein is CASSSRPGTHNNSPLHF. Written as DNA, the CDR3 is TGTGCCAGCAGCTCCCGGCCGGGGACACATAATAATTCACCCCTCCACTTT.

This clonotype was picked up a small number of times. The rearrangement links TRBV15 to TRBJ1-1; weak D call: TRBD1 (6 bases). In germline, CDR1 is LNHNV, CDR2 YYDKDF (reference sequence). Trimming pared 5 bases from V and 3 bases from J, leaving 16 bases between. The CDR3 runs 15 residues. The CDR3 region is CATSGRQARDTEAFF. The DNA for the CDR3 is TGTGCCACCAGCGGAAGACAGGCGCGGGACACTGAAGCTTTCTTT. Full variable domain (remainder filled in from reference TRBV15 and TRBJ1-1): DAMVIQNPRYQVTQFGKPVTLSCSQTLNHNVMYWYQQKSSQAPKLLFHYYDKDFNNEADTPDNFQSRRPNTSFCFLDIRSPGLGDTAMYLCATSGRQARDTEAFFGQGTRLTVV.

This clonotype was picked up many times. The V call is TRBV7-9, the J call TRBJ1-2; tentative D call: TRBD1 (6 bases). The CDR3 sequence is 15 residues long. The germline V and J ends were trimmed by 5 bases and 5 bases, with 18 bases remaining between them. CDR1 is SEHNR, CDR2 FQNEAQ, per germline (reference sequence). The CDR3 sequence is CASSGGGQQMYGYTF. CDR3 bases: TGTGCCAGCAGCGGAGGAGGACAGCAAATGTATGGCTACACCTTC.

The chain joins TRBV25-1 to TRBJ2-1, with a weak D call TRBD2 (7 bases). The V gene lost 1 base and the J gene lost 5 bases, with 15 bases spanning the gap. There are 16 residues in the CDR3. Looked up from germline, CDR1 is MGHDK and CDR2 is SYGVNS. The CDR3 nucleotides are TGTGCCAGCAGTGAATTGGGGGCGGGGGATAACAATGAGCAGTTCTTC. Translating it yields CASSELGAGDNNEQFF.

V and J are TRBV7-9 and TRBJ1-6; D is perhaps TRBD1 (5 bases). Germline V gene sequence: CDR1 SEHNR, CDR2 FQNEAQ (reference sequence). This CDR3 is built from 13 residues. V dropped 7 bases and J dropped 7 bases, with 11 bases sitting between them. The DNA for the CDR3 is TGTGCCAGCAAGTGGCAGGGCAATTCACCCCTCCACTTT. This translates into CASKWQGNSPLHF.